These T cell receptor beta chains were read from a single sample in a study of cytotoxic CD8 clonotypes in ibrutinib-treated CLL. TCRdb's table, derived via immunoSEQ multiplex PCR, lists solely in-frame clones and lacks some. The sample lists around 200,000 clones, about four fifths occurring once. Sequencing used PBMCs, obtained after 12 months of ibrutinib treatment. These receptor sequences come from a human donor with chronic lymphocytic leukemia. The CDR3 runs from the conserved cysteine through the conserved F or W. D genes are given only for firm matches. Where a row states a size, it is once, few, many or the class of an expanded clone; other rows omit it.

d_call,v_call,j_call,clone_size,cdr3_nt,cdr3_aa
NA,TRBV18,TRBJ1-5,few,TGTGCCAGCTCACCACCCAACGCAGGAGCCAATCAGCCCCAGCATTTT,CASSPPNAGANQPQHF
NA,TRBV5-4,TRBJ2-2,NA,TGTGCCAGCAGCTTGCGACAGAACACCGGGGAGCTGTTTTTT,CASSLRQNTGELFF
NA,TRBV10-3,TRBJ2-7,NA,TGTGCCATCAGGGAGGGGGCGAAGTACGAGCAGTACTTC,CAIREGAKYEQYF
NA,TRBV25-1,TRBJ2-7,NA,TGTGCCAGCAGTGAGCTGGGGGCGGCCTACGAGCAGTACTTC,CASSELGAAYEQYF
NA,TRBV5-1,TRBJ1-1,NA,TGCGCCAGCAGCTTGGCTAGGGCACAGAACACTGAAGCTTTCTTT,CASSLARAQNTEAFF
TRBD2,TRBV27,TRBJ2-3,few,TGTGCCAGCAGTTTAAAGCTGAGGACTAGCATCACAGATACGCAGTATTTT,CASSLKLRTSITDTQYF
NA,TRBV18,TRBJ1-5,once,TGTGCCAGCTCACCGCGCTCCTCGGGGCCGTTCAATCAGCCCCAGCATTTT,CASSPRSSGPFNQPQHF
NA,TRBV18,TRBJ2-5,NA,TGTGCCAGCTCACCACCGGGGGCCCCGCAAAAGACCCAGTACTTC,CASSPPGAPQKTQYF
NA,TRBV7-6,TRBJ2-7,NA,TGTGCCAGCAGCTTAGGATCGGGCCCCTACGAGCAGTACTTC,CASSLGSGPYEQYF
NA,TRBV10-1,TRBJ2-2,NA,TGCGCCAGCAGTGGGCTAGACGGCACCGGGGAGCTGTTTTTT,CASSGLDGTGELFF
NA,TRBV18,TRBJ1-1,NA,TGTGCCAGCTCACCACCGCCCGCGGGGACTGAAGCTTTCTTT,CASSPPPAGTEAFF
NA,TRBV6-6,TRBJ2-7,NA,TGTGCCAGCAGCTCTCTCCCCGACGAGCAGTACTTC,CASSSLPDEQYF
NA,TRBV5-1,TRBJ1-2,NA,TGCGCCAGCAGCTTGGAAATCGATTCGGGCTATGGCTACACCTTC,CASSLEIDSGYGYTF
NA,TRBV7-2,TRBJ2-1,once,TGTGCCAGCAGCGTGTCCAGGGACGGTGAGCAGTTCTTC,CASSVSRDGEQFF
TRBD1,TRBV28,TRBJ2-1,NA,TGTGCCAGCAGGTCGACAGGGGGGACCTTGGGGTACAATGAGCAGTTCTTC,CASRSTGGTLGYNEQFF
TRBD1,TRBV27,TRBJ2-7,NA,TGTGCCAGCAGTTTTGGGGACAGGAGCTCCTACGAGCAGTACTTC,CASSFGDRSSYEQYF
NA,TRBV7-8,TRBJ1-1,NA,TGTGCCAGCAGCTTATCAGAGAACACTGAAGCTTTCTTT,CASSLSENTEAFF
NA,TRBV28,TRBJ1-2,NA,TGTGCCAGCAGTTCCCGGGGGGAAGGCTACACCTTC,CASSSRGEGYTF
TRBD1,TRBV6-5,TRBJ1-2,NA,TGTGCCAGCAGGTCGGACAGGGCTGGCTACACCTTC,CASRSDRAGYTF
TRBD1,TRBV7-8,TRBJ2-1,NA,TGTGCCAGCAGCTCCTACTACCGGGGACAGGGGAGTATTTGGAATGAGCAGTTCTTC,CASSSYYRGQGSIWNEQFF
NA,TRBV5-6,TRBJ2-3,few,TGTGCCAGCAGCTTCCAGACAGATACGCAGTATTTT,CASSFQTDTQYF
NA,TRBV2,TRBJ2-7,NA,TGTGCCAGCAGTACCCAGCCAGGCCAGGGAGGAGCCGAGCAGTACTTC,CASSTQPGQGGAEQYF
NA,TRBV6-1,TRBJ2-7,few,TGTGCCAGCGGGGGCATCGAGCAGTACTTC,CASGGIEQYF
NA,TRBV18,TRBJ2-1,NA,TGTGCCAGCTCACCATGGGGATACAATGAGCAGTTCTTC,CASSPWGYNEQFF
TRBD1,TRBV4-1,TRBJ2-7,NA,TGCGCCAGCAGCCCATCCTCCGGGACAGGGCAAACCCATGGGTACGAGCAGTACTTC,CASSPSSGTGQTHGYEQYF
TRBD2,TRBV27,TRBJ2-5,NA,TGTGCCAGCAGTGCGACTAGCGGGGCACAAGAGACCCAGTACTTC,CASSATSGAQETQYF
TRBD2,TRBV6-5,TRBJ2-7,once,TGTGCCAGCAGTTACTCGGGGGACTACTACGAGCAGTACTTC,CASSYSGDYYEQYF
NA,TRBV9,TRBJ1-4,NA,TGTGCCAGCAGCGGACACCTCCAGTCGAGTGAAAAACTGTTTTTT,CASSGHLQSSEKLFF
NA,TRBV2,TRBJ1-5,NA,TGTGCCAGCAGTGTCGGTAGCAATCAGCCCCAGCATTTT,CASSVGSNQPQHF
TRBD1,TRBV5-4,TRBJ1-4,NA,TGTGCCAGCACCTTAAAGGGGACAGGGGAGAATGAAAAACTGTTTTTT,CASTLKGTGENEKLFF
NA,TRBV5-5,TRBJ2-7,NA,TGTGCCAGCAGTGATCGGGAAGCCCCTAGCTCCTACGAGCAGTACTTC,CASSDREAPSSYEQYF